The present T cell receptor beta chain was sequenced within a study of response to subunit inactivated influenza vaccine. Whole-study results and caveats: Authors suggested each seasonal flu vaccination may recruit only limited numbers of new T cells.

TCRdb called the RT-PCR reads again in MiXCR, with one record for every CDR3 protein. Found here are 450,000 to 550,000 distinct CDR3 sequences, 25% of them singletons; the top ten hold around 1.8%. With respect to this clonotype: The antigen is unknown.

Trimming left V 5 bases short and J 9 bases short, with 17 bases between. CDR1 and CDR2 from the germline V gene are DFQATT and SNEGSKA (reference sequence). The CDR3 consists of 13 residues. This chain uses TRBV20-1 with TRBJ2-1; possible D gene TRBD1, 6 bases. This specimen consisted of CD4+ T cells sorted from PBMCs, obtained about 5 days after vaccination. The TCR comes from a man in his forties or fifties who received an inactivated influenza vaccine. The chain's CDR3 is CSALNTGWGEQFF. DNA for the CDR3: TGCAGTGCTCTTAATACAGGGTGGGGTGAGCAGTTCTTC.